One and the same sample provided the 7 T cell receptor beta chains below, sequenced in a study of vaccination effects on CD4 cells after COVID-19. The culture ran for nine to ten days, and then CD4+ T cells were isolated. No antigens are known for them. Only in-frame clones appear in the TCRdb table, and some are missing; sequencing was by immunoSEQ multiplex PCR. In the table there are roughly 34,000 clones, 70% of which are singletons. The specimen comprised CD4+ T cells from PBMCs cultured without peptide, sampled before COVID-19 vaccination. The receptors derive from a human donor who received a COVID-19 vaccine.

This chain's CDR3 is CASSSRYEQYF. The CDR3 DNA is TGTGCCAGCAGCTCCAGGTACGAGCAGTACTTC. The chain couples TRBV28 to TRBJ2-7, with unresolved D. The germline V gene encodes CDR1 MDHEN and CDR2 SYDVKM. There are 11 residues in the CDR3. V was trimmed by 6 bases and J by 4 bases, leaving 7 bases between them.

The CDR3 DNA reads TGTGCCAGCAGGAGAGAGGGGGGGTCCTACGAGCAGTACTTC. It specifies CASRREGGSYEQYF. The chain combines TRBV2 with TRBJ2-7, with a tentative D call TRBD2 (7 bases). Germline CDR1 reads SNHLY; CDR2 reads FYNNEI. This CDR3 comprises 14 residues. V lost 6 bases to trimming and J lost 1 base, with 13 bases between them. Looking up the rest from reference TRBV2 and TRBJ2-7 gives the full variable domain: EPEVTQTPSHQVTQMGQEVILRCVPISNHLYFYWYRQILGQKVEFLVSFYNNEISEKSEIFDDQFSVERPDGSNFTLKIRSTKLEDSAMYFCASRREGGSYEQYFGPGTRLTVT.

The chain is built from TRBV5-1 and TRBJ2-2, with TRBD1 identical over 7 bases. The CDR3 sequence is 16 residues long. CDR1 and CDR2 (germline): SGHRS, YFSETQ. V shed 1 base and J 0 bases; nucleotides not matched to a gene: 3. This CDR3 reads CASSLTQGANTGELFF. The CDR3 coding sequence is TGCGCCAGCAGCTTGACCCAGGGGGCGAACACCGGGGAGCTGTTTTTT.

This clone was observed once. The chain combines TRBV5-1 with TRBJ1-1; D ambiguous. CDR1 and CDR2 from the germline V gene are SGHRS and YFSETQ. The CDR3 contains 13 residues. V shed 2 bases and J shed 1 base, with 6 bases lying between them. The CDR3 region is CASSLEENTEAFF. For the CDR3, the DNA is TGCGCCAGCAGCTTAGAGGAGAACACTGAAGCTTTCTTT.

This chain links TRBV6-9 with TRBJ2-7; 7 bases agree with TRBD2. V trimming: 2 bases; J trimming: 1 base; junction bases outside the gene matches: 8. The CDR3 covers 16 residues. CDR1 and CDR2 from the germline V gene are MNHGY and SVAAGI. The CDR3 sequence is CASSYPPSGISYEQYF. CDR3 nucleotide sequence: TGTGCCAGCAGTTATCCCCCTAGCGGAATTTCCTACGAGCAGTACTTC.

The CDR3 protein is CASISAGVPETQYF. The CDR3, as DNA: TGTGCCAGCATAAGTGCGGGAGTACCGGAGACCCAGTACTTC. V and J are TRBV3-1 (or the pseudogene TRBV3-2) and TRBJ2-5; TRBD2 aligns across 7 bases. Trimming cost V 7 bases and J 5 bases; bases outside gene matches: 10. CDR3 size: 14 residues. Germline V gene data show CDR1 as LGHDT and CDR2 as YNNKEL (reference sequence).

The chain is built from TRBV25-1 and TRBJ1-1, with no clear D. CDR3 length equals 15 residues. The germline V and J ends were trimmed by 8 bases and 1 base, with 17 bases remaining between them. Germline CDR1 and CDR2: MGHDK and SYGVNS. The DNA for the CDR3 is TGTGCCAGCGGTAGTTTTGGGGTGGGGAACACTGAAGCTTTCTTT. Amino acid sequence: CASGSFGVGNTEAFF.